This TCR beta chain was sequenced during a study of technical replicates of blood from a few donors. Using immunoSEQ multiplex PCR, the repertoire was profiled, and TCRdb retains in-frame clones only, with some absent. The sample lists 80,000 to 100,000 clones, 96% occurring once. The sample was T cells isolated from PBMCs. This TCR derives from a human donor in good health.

CDR3 region: CASSETAANTGELFF. The CDR3 bases are TGTGCCAGCAGTGAAACAGCCGCGAACACCGGGGAGCTGTTTTTT. The chain links TRBV2 to TRBJ2-2; D unclear. V was clipped by 2 bases and J by 0 bases, with 7 bases between them. The CDR3 has 15 residues. The V gene's germline CDR1 is SNHLY and CDR2 FYNNEI.